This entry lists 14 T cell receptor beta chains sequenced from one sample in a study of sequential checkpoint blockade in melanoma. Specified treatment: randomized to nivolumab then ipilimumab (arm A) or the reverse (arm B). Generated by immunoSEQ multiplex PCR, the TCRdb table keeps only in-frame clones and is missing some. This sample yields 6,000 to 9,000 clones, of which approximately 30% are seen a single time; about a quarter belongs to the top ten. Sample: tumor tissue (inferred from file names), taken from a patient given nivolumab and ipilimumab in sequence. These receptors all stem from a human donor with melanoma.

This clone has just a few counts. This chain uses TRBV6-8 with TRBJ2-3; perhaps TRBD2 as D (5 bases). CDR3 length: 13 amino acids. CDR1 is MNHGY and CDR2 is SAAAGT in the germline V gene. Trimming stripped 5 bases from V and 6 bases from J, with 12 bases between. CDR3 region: CASSEGSWDTQYF. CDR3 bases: TGTGCCAGCAGTGAGGGAAGTTGGGATACGCAGTATTTT.

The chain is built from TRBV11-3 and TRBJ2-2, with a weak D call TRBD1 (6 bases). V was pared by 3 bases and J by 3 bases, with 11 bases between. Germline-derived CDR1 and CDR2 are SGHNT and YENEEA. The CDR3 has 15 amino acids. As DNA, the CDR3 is TGTGCCAGCAGCTTTACCCCAGGGGACACCGGGGAGCTGTTTTTT. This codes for CASSFTPGDTGELFF.

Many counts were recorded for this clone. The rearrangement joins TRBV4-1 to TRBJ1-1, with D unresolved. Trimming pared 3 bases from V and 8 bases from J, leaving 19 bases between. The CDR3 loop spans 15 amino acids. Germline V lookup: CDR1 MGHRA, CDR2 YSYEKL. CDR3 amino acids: CASSQVRRTVEEAFF. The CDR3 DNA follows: TGCGCCAGCAGCCAGGTCCGCAGGACGGTGGAAGAAGCTTTCTTT.

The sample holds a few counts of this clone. The CDR3 protein is CASSLFEGDSGYTF. CDR3 coding DNA: TGTGCCAGCAGTTTGTTTGAGGGAGATAGTGGCTACACCTTC. The V call is TRBV28, the J call TRBJ1-2; D gene unclear. CDR1 is MDHEN and CDR2 is SYDVKM in the germline V gene. This CDR3 is 14 amino acids long. V dropped 3 bases and J dropped 7 bases, with 15 bases sitting between them.

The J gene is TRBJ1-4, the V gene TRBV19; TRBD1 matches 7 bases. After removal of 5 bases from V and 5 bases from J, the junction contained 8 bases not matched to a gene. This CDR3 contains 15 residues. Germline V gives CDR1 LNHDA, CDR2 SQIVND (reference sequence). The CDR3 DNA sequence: TGTGCCAGTAGTTCAACAGGGGTGGGGAATGAAAAACTGTTTTTT. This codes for CASSSTGVGNEKLFF.

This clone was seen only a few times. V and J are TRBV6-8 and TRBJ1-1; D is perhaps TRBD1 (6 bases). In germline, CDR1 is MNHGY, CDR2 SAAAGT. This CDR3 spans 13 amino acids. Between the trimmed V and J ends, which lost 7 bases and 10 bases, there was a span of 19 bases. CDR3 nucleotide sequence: TGTGCCAGCATGGCGGAGGGGGGGCGTCCAGCTTTCTTT. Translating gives CASMAEGGRPAFF.

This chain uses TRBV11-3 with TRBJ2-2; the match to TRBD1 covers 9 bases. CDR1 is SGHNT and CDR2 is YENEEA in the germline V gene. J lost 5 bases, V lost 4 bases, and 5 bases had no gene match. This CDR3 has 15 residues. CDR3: CASSSGTGFTGELFF. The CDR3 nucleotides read TGTGCCAGCAGCTCCGGGACAGGGTTTACCGGGGAGCTGTTTTTT.

For the CDR3, the DNA is TGTGCCAGCAGCTTAAAGATGAACACTGAAGCTTTCTTT. Translating gives CASSLKMNTEAFF. This chain uses TRBV6-8 with TRBJ1-1; unclear D gene. V lost 6 bases to trimming and J lost 0 bases, with 8 bases between them. The germline V gene encodes CDR1 MNHGY and CDR2 SAAAGT. The CDR3 extends over 13 amino acids.

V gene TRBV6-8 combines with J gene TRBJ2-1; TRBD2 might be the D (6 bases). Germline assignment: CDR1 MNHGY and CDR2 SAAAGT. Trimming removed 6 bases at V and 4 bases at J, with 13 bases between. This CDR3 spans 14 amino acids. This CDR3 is CASSPYSGYNEQFF. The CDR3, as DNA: TGTGCCAGCAGCCCATATAGCGGTTACAATGAGCAGTTCTTC.

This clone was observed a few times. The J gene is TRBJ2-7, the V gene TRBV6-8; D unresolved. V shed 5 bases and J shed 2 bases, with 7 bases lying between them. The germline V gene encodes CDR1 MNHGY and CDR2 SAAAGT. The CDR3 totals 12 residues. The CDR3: CASSGVPYEQYF. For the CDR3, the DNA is TGTGCCAGCAGTGGAGTACCCTACGAGCAGTACTTC.

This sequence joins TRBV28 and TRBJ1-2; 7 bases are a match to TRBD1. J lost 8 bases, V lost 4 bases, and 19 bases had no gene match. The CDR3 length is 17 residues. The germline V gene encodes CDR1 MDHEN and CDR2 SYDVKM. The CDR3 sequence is CASSSATRQGAARGYTF. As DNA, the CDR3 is TGTGCCAGCAGTTCCGCCACCCGACAGGGCGCGGCTAGAGGCTACACCTTC.

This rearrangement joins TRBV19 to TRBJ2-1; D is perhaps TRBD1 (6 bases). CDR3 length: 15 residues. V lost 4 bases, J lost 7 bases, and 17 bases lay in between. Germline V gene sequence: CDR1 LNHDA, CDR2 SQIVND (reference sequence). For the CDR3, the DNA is TGTGCCAGTAGTAAAACCGGGACATACCGGAATGAGCAGTTCTTC. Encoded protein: CASSKTGTYRNEQFF.

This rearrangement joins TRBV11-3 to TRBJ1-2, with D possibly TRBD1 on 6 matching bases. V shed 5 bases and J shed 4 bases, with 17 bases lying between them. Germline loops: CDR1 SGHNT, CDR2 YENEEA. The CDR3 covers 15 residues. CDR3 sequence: CASSHGSGHGYGYTF. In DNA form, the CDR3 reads TGTGCCAGCAGCCACGGCTCGGGACACGGCTATGGCTACACCTTC.

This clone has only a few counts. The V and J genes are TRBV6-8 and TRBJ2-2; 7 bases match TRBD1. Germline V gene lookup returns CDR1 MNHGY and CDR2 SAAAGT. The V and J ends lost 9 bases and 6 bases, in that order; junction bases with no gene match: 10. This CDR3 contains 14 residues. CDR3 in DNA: TGTGCCAGTAACCGGGACAGCGTACCCGGGGAGCTGTTTTTT. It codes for CASNRDSVPGELFF.